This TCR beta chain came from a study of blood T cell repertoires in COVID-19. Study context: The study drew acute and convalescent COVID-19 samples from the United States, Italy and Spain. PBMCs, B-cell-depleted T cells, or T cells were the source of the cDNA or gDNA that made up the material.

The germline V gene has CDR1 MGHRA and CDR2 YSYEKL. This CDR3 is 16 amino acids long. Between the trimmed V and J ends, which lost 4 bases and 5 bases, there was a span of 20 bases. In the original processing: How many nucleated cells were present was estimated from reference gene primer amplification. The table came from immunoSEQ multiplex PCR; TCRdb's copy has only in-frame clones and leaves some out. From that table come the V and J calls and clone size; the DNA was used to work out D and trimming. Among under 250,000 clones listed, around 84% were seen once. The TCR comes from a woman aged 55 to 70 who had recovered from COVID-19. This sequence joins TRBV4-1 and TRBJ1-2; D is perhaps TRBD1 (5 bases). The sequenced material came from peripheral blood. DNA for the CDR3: TGCGCCAGCAGCCGTATAGGGGCCACCAAAGTGTATGGCTACACCTTC. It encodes CASSRIGATKVYGYTF.